These 25 T cell receptor beta chains share one sample of origin, sequenced in a study of T cell repertoires in cytomegalovirus infection. No antigen has been assigned to these receptors. MiXCR, applied by TCRdb to the reads, yields one record per CDR3 protein. The sample has some 920,000 distinct CDR3 sequences; approximately 33% are singletons. The source material was cultured CD8+ T cells from PBMCs, sampled from culture after CMV antigen stimulation. Source of these receptors: a human donor in good health (CMV status not recorded). Some clones in this sample may be carry-over from other donors' samples.

This clonotype was detected only a few times. The genes are TRBV7-6 and TRBJ1-2; D remains ambiguous. The V end lost 5 bases, the J end lost 7 bases, and 8 bases lay between the germline ends. Germline values: CDR1 SGHVS, CDR2 FNYEAQ. CDR3 length: 11 amino acids. This CDR3 is CASSTEGGYTF. The CDR3 nucleotides read TGTGCCAGCAGCACGGAGGGTGGCTACACCTTC.

The chain has TRBV27 and TRBJ1-2, with D unresolved. This CDR3 has 12 residues. The V gene lost 5 bases and the J gene lost 8 bases, with 12 bases spanning the gap. Germline CDR1 MNHEY, CDR2 SMNVEV (reference sequence). Written as DNA, the CDR3 is TGTGCCAGCAGTCCGGCAGGTCGGGGCTACACCTTC. This translates into CASSPAGRGYTF.

Only a few counts were recorded for this clonotype. The genes are TRBV29-1 and TRBJ2-5, with TRBD1 matching over 7 bases. The CDR3 has 13 amino acids. V was clipped by 5 bases and J by 2 bases; unmatched bases: 5. CDR1 SQVTM and CDR2 ANQGSEA come from the germline V gene. CDR3 loop: CSVHDRVQETQYF. CDR3 nucleotide sequence: TGCAGCGTTCATGACAGGGTGCAAGAGACCCAGTACTTC.

The chain carries TRBV27 and TRBJ2-2; 8 nucleotides agree with TRBD2. This CDR3 has 17 residues. Germline values: CDR1 MNHEY, CDR2 SMNVEV (reference sequence). Trimming at V came to 4 bases and at J to 4 bases, leaving 11 bases not matched to a gene. This CDR3 reads CASSSPPGGVGTGELFF. The CDR3 bases are TGTGCCAGCAGTTCCCCACCCGGGGGGGTCGGCACCGGGGAGCTGTTTTTT.

This clonotype was counted a few times. This sequence joins TRBV6-2 or TRBV6-3 and TRBJ1-2, with TRBD1 as a possible D gene (5 bases). The germline V gene encodes CDR1 MNHEY and CDR2 SVGEGT. This CDR3 is 16 amino acids long. V lost 6 bases and J 1 base, leaving 18 bases between the germline ends. In DNA form, the CDR3 reads TGTGCCAGCAGCAAAACATCCCGGACACTTAACTATGGCTACACCTTC. Translation: CASSKTSRTLNYGYTF.

This chain joins TRBV19 and TRBJ2-7; the match to TRBD1 covers 11 bases. Germline V gene sequence: CDR1 LNHDA, CDR2 SQIVND (reference sequence). The junction had 1 base not matched to a gene; V was cut back by 1 base and J by 5 bases. The CDR3 has 14 amino acids. The CDR3 spells CASSIVGQGDEQYF. The CDR3 coding sequence is TGTGCCAGTAGTATAGTGGGACAGGGGGACGAGCAGTACTTC.

Only a few counts were recorded for this clonotype. The chain uses TRBV4-1 and TRBJ1-5; 8 bases fit TRBD1. The V segment lost 0 bases and the J segment 5 bases; nucleotides outside the gene matches: 9. This CDR3 is 17 amino acids long. CDR1 and CDR2 from the germline V gene are MGHRA and YSYEKL. The CDR3 spells CASSQDWTGSLHQPQHF. The CDR3 nucleotides read TGCGCCAGCAGCCAAGATTGGACAGGGTCCCTTCATCAGCCCCAGCATTTT.

This chain links TRBV4-2 with TRBJ1-1, with D unclear. The V end was cut by 0 bases, the J end by 1 base, with 6 bases between. Per germline, CDR1 LGHNA and CDR2 YNFKEQ. This CDR3 has 14 amino acids. CDR3 protein: CASSQDFGNTEAFF. The CDR3 nucleotides read TGTGCCAGCAGCCAAGATTTCGGGAACACTGAAGCTTTCTTT.

The chain carries TRBV4-1 and TRBJ1-5; 7 nucleotides line up with TRBD1. V shed 3 bases and J 7 bases; nucleotides not matched to a gene: 3. This CDR3 is built from 13 residues. Germline V gene lookup returns CDR1 MGHRA and CDR2 YSYEKL. The CDR3 is CASSQEGAQPQHF. For the CDR3, the DNA is TGCGCCAGCAGCCAGGAGGGGGCACAGCCCCAGCATTTT.

Turning to this clonotype: A much larger clone lies one base from this, so it may be a read error. V is TRBV7-2 and J is TRBJ2-1; 8 bases agree with TRBD2. The CDR3 loop spans 15 amino acids. Looked up from germline, CDR1 is SGHTA and CDR2 is FQGNSA. The CDR3 reads CVSSPSGGAHNEQFF. In DNA form, the CDR3 reads TGTGTCAGCAGCCCATCCGGGGGGGCCCACAATGAGCAGTTCTTC.

This clonotype has a handful of counts. The chain uses TRBV5-4 and TRBJ2-1; D is possibly TRBD2 (6 bases). Germline lookup yields CDR1 SGHNT and CDR2 YYREEE (reference sequence). V dropped 3 bases and J dropped 4 bases, with 14 bases sitting between them. The CDR3 loop spans 15 amino acids. This CDR3 is CASSSPGLLYNEQFF. CDR3 coding DNA: TGTGCCAGCAGCTCCCCGGGACTGTTATACAATGAGCAGTTCTTC.

A few counts support this clonotype. This chain uses TRBV6-2 or TRBV6-3 with TRBJ1-5; no clear D. This CDR3 has 14 residues. Deletions cut 8 bases from V and 0 bases from J, with 11 bases between. CDR1 MNHEY and CDR2 SVGEGT come from the germline V gene. CDR3 bases: TGTGCCAGCGGGTCGCAGTATAGCAATCAGCCCCAGCATTTT. Protein: CASGSQYSNQPQHF.

This clonotype was counted only a few times. The chain uses TRBV6-5 and TRBJ1-2, with 9 bases fitting TRBD1. The germline V gene encodes CDR1 MNHEY and CDR2 SVGAGI. The length of the CDR3 is 14 residues. V shed 5 bases and J 7 bases; nucleotides not matched to a gene: 8. The CDR3: CASSKGQGWGGYTF. Here the CDR3 DNA reads TGTGCCAGCAGTAAGGGACAGGGTTGGGGTGGCTACACCTTC.

This clonotype was observed at least ten times. The chain joins TRBV27 to TRBJ2-7; D might be TRBD2 (7 bases). V was pared by 5 bases and J by 5 bases, with 19 bases between. The CDR3 covers 15 residues. The germline CDR1 and CDR2 sequences are MNHEY and SMNVEV (reference sequence). CDR3 nucleotides: TGTGCCAGCAGTCCTCGCAGGGGACTATTCCACGAGCAGTACGTC. This sequence encodes CASSPRRGLFHEQYV.

This clonotype has a single count. The J gene is TRBJ2-7, the V gene TRBV20-1; perhaps D is TRBD1 or TRBD2 (5 bases each). This CDR3 has 13 residues. Germline CDR1 DFQATT, CDR2 SNEGSKA (reference sequence). Trimming left V 3 bases short and J 3 bases short, with 12 bases between. DNA for the CDR3: TGCAGTGCTAGTGAGGGGCCCAACTACGAGCAGTACTTC. As protein: CSASEGPNYEQYF.

This clonotype was detected only a few times. The chain uses TRBV6-2 or TRBV6-3 and TRBJ1-2; 10 bases map to TRBD1. CDR3 size: 16 residues. V lost 0 bases and J lost 3; bases outside the gene matches: 4. Germline CDR1 is MNHEY and CDR2 is SVGEGT. CDR3 sequence reads: CASSYSGTGADYGYTF. CDR3 DNA sequence: TGTGCCAGCAGTTACTCTGGGACAGGGGCGGACTATGGCTACACCTTC.

This chain links TRBV28 with TRBJ2-7; 10 positions agree with TRBD1. The CDR3 length is 17 residues. CDR1 is MDHEN, CDR2 SYDVKM, per germline. V shed 5 bases and J 0 bases; nucleotides not matched to a gene: 10. CDR3 nucleotides: TGTGCCAGCAGTATTAGGGGACAGGGGTTTAGCTCCTACGAGCAGTACGTC. Translated, it gives CASSIRGQGFSSYEQYV.

This clonotype occurred many times. The rearrangement links TRBV7-2 to TRBJ2-7, with 11 positions matching TRBD2. The CDR3 loop spans 15 amino acids. Germline V lookup: CDR1 SGHTA, CDR2 FQGNSA. V dropped 5 bases and J dropped 3; count of bases not matched to a gene: 6. The CDR3 sequence is CASSPGLAGGYEQYV. The CDR3 DNA sequence: TGTGCCAGCAGCCCCGGACTAGCGGGTGGCTACGAGCAGTACGTC.

This clonotype was counted a few times. V gene TRBV27 combines with J gene TRBJ1-5; D unresolved. The germline V and J ends were trimmed by 1 base and 0 bases, with 10 bases remaining between them. The CDR3 runs to 16 residues. Germline CDR1 is MNHEY and CDR2 is SMNVEV (reference sequence). CDR3 nucleotides: TGTGCCAGCAGTTTATTACCAGGACCTAGCAATCAGCCCCAGCATTTT. It yields the protein CASSLLPGPSNQPQHF.

Ten or more counts support this clonotype. The rearrangement joins TRBV7-8 to TRBJ2-7; D may be TRBD1 (5 bases). This CDR3 spans 13 amino acids. Deletions cut 4 bases from V and 3 bases from J, with 10 bases between. The germline gives CDR1 SGHVS, CDR2 FQNEAQ. The CDR3 region has the DNA TGTGCCAGCAGCTCCTCAGGGATCTACGAGCAGTACTTC. It codes for CASSSSGIYEQYF.

The gene calls are TRBV13 and TRBJ1-2; D is undetermined. Trimming removed 1 base at V and 8 bases at J, with 14 bases between. Germline-derived CDR1 and CDR2 are PRHDT and FYEKMQ (reference sequence). This CDR3 has 14 amino acids. CDR3 bases: TGTGCCAGCAGCTTAGAAGATACAGCGGGCGGCTACACCTTC. It yields the protein CASSLEDTAGGYTF.

This chain connects TRBV27 to TRBJ1-2, with 7 bases lining up with TRBD1. V dropped 3 bases and J dropped 0; count of bases not matched to a gene: 4. Per germline, CDR1 MNHEY and CDR2 SMNVEV (reference sequence). CDR3 length: 15 residues. The CDR3 protein is CASSFLTGPNYGYTF. In DNA form, the CDR3 reads TGTGCCAGCAGTTTTTTGACAGGGCCTAACTATGGCTACACCTTC.

This clonotype was detected a few times. The J gene is TRBJ2-7, the V gene TRBV12-3 or TRBV12-4; 10 bases are a match to TRBD2. The CDR3 consists of 13 residues. The ends lost 3 bases at V and 6 bases at J; junction bases unmatched: 2. The CDR3 DNA sequence: TGTGCCAGCAGTTTGGGACTAGCGCGCGAGCAGTACTTC. Translated: CASSLGLAREQYF.

This clonotype was counted a single time. The chain couples TRBV25-1 to TRBJ2-1; D is undetermined. CDR1 and CDR2 (germline): MGHDK, SYGVNS. V shed 0 bases and J shed 2 bases, with 8 bases lying between them. This CDR3 has 15 amino acids. The CDR3 DNA reads TGTGCCAGCAGTGAATATGGGGTTCCCTACAATGAGCAGTTCTTC. Protein product: CASSEYGVPYNEQFF.

This clonotype was counted a few times. This chain joins TRBV7-3 and TRBJ2-3; 12 bases are a match to TRBD2. After removal of 4 bases from V and 6 bases from J, the junction contained 5 bases not matched to a gene. Germline V gives CDR1 SGHTA, CDR2 FQGTGA. The length of the CDR3 is 15 residues. The CDR3 sequence: CASSWTSGALDTQYF. CDR3 bases: TGTGCCAGCAGCTGGACTAGCGGGGCACTGGATACGCAGTATTTT.